This T cell receptor (beta chain) appears in the sequencing data of a study of blood T cell repertoires in COVID-19 (TCRdb year 2020). Looking at the study overall: Samples from collaborators originated in the United States, Italy and Spain and spanned both the acute and convalescent phases of COVID-19. The prospective study material was composed of cDNA or gDNA derived from T cells, B-cell-depleted T cells, or PBMCs. The sample metadata nearly always contained a de-identified subject ID, COVID-19 status, age in years and sex. The dataset comprised deeply sampled blood TCRbeta repertoires from subjects exposed to, actively infected with, or recovered from COVID-19. The repertoires were released in a freely available public database meant as a resource for research on the immune response to SARS-CoV-2. The samples were drawn from the first 160 participants of the ongoing ImmuneRACE study and from more than 1,000 subjects provided by 6 global collaborators. Where available, HLA class I and class II types were taken from metadata supplied by the sample provider and were not determined by assay-based typing. What the work shows at the level of the full study, not this receptor alone: How much clinical and demographic metadata was included differed by source and by participant, and the metadata was provided uncurated.

Reading the germline V gene gives CDR1 SGDLS and CDR2 YYNGEE. V and J are trimmed by 0 bases and 2 bases, and the gene matches miss 3 bases of the junction. The CDR3 starts with the cysteine, ends with the phenylalanine, and has 17 residues. Only the CDR3 portion is preserved as DNA: 51 bases, with reading frame beginning at the first base. A note on this clone: Its cognate antigen has yet to be identified. No per-base quality is available; no much larger clone lies one base away.

TCRbeta CDR3 regions were amplified from genomic DNA by means of the immunoSEQ Assay, a bias-controlled multiplex PCR. Per the original workflow: Within the assay, amplification of reference gene primers was used to estimate how many nucleated cells each sample contained. To quantify the absolute abundance of each unique TCRbeta CDR3 rearrangement, sequence reads were collapsed and filtered. For each sample, productive Simpson clonality was calculated as the square root of Simpson's diversity index across productive rearrangements. The table comes from immuneACCESS by way of TCRdb, which keeps in-frame sequences with V and J called. Part of the clones is missing from these tables; in studies checked, under half for an unresolved V gene and the rest for unknown reasons. D and trimming come from the DNA, and the V and J calls and clone size come from that table. The sample table shows about 80,000 clones, and approximately 82% are seen once. The top ten clones comprise over 35% of the sample.

The collaborating institutions used their own protocols to collect whole blood in K2EDTA tubes. For TCRbeta analysis, collaborator samples were shipped as frozen whole blood, as isolated PBMCs, or as DNA extracted from either sample type. This clonotype was sampled from a man aged 80 or over with active or convalescent COVID-19. In this chain, TRBV9 is recombined with TRBJ2-2; TRBD2 aligns with 11 central bases. Input material: peripheral blood. The CDR3 here reads CASSVGGTSGNTGELFF. The nucleotide sequence is given as TGTGCCAGCAGCGTAGGGGGGACTAGCGGAAACACCGGGGAGCTGTTTTTT.